This T cell receptor beta chain originates from a study of T cells after yellow fever vaccination. Whole-study findings and limits: Boosting was followed by the reappearance of most primary-vaccination clones (less than 98% CD4, more than 70% CD8). Weaker, the secondary response peaked sooner, at day 5 versus 15.

MiXCR, applied by TCRdb to the 5' RACE reads, yields one record per CDR3 protein. The sample shows 450,000 to 650,000 distinct CDR3 sequences, 20% to 25% of them seen only once. This clonotype was counted a few times. Its cognate antigen is unknown. Germline values: CDR1 SQVTM, CDR2 ANQGSEA. CDR3 length: 13 residues. Trimming stripped 4 bases from V and 4 bases from J, with 13 bases between. The chain uses TRBV29-1 and TRBJ1-2; D gene uncertain. Sequencing used PBMCs, obtained 21 days after the first yellow fever vaccination. The sequence derives from a man aged 18 to 35 who received the YFV17D yellow fever vaccine. CDR3 sequence: CSVVQWEGYGYTF. The CDR3 bases are TGCAGCGTTGTTCAGTGGGAGGGCTATGGCTACACCTTC.